The 10 T cell receptor beta chains below come from one sample, sequenced in a study of cytomegalovirus exposure and HLA in healthy donors. Researchers ran the PCR with 60 Vbeta and 13 Jbeta primers. Method: immunoSEQ multiplex PCR; TCRdb's copy keeps in-frame clones and lacks some. There are fewer than 350,000 clones in the sample; about 90% occur only once, and 2% to 3% lies in the top ten. Source material: PBMCs. The receptors shown here come from a woman aged 18-35 years in good health and CMV-seronegative.

The gene calls are TRBV2 and TRBJ1-6; D remains unclear. The length of the CDR3 is 15 residues. Trimming cost V 6 bases and J 0 bases, with 9 bases left between them. Germline CDR1 is SNHLY and CDR2 is FYNNEI. The DNA of the CDR3 is TGTGCCAGCAGGCAGGAAAGCTCCTATAATTCACCCCTCCACTTT. It is translated as CASRQESSYNSPLHF.

The genes are TRBV6-6 and TRBJ2-3; 7 positions match TRBD1. J lost 7 bases, V lost 7 bases, and 11 bases had no gene match. Germline V CDR1 and CDR2: MNHNY, SVGAGI (reference sequence). This CDR3 contains 14 residues. The CDR3 spells CASIDRDFQNTQYF. The CDR3 region has the DNA TGTGCCAGCATTGACAGGGATTTTCAAAATACGCAGTATTTT.

The chain recombines TRBV7-8 with TRBJ2-3; TRBD2 aligns across 8 bases. The CDR3 sequence is 16 residues long. Trimming took 5 bases from V and 4 from J; bases not matched to a gene: 11. Germline V gene lookup returns CDR1 SGHVS and CDR2 FQNEAQ. The CDR3 nucleotides are TGTGCCAGCAGCCCCCAGACGGGGGGGCGATCAGATACGCAGTATTTT. Amino acid sequence: CASSPQTGGRSDTQYF.

V is TRBV6-5 and J is TRBJ2-3, with 7 bases that match TRBD1. The ends lost 4 bases at V and 7 bases at J; junction bases unmatched: 14. The CDR3 covers 16 residues. CDR1 is MNHEY, CDR2 SVGAGI, per germline. DNA for the CDR3: TGTGCCAGCAGTTCACAGGATTATACAGGGGCGTATACGCAGTATTTT. This translates into CASSSQDYTGAYTQYF.

The chain links TRBV6-1 to TRBJ1-4; TRBD1 agrees at 11 bases. Germline CDR1 is MNHNS and CDR2 is SASEGT. J gave up 8 bases and V 6 bases, and 8 bases lay outside the gene matches. The CDR3 runs 15 residues. CDR3 sequence reads: CASSYGTGGREKLFF. The CDR3 region has the DNA TGTGCCAGCAGCTACGGGACAGGGGGGAGGGAAAAACTGTTTTTT.

This rearrangement joins TRBV7-2 to TRBJ2-3; tentatively, D is TRBD2 (5 bases). This CDR3 is built from 14 residues. Germline CDR1 is SGHTA and CDR2 is FQGNSA. Trimming cost V 1 base and J 8 bases, with 13 bases left between them. As DNA, the CDR3 is TGTGCCAGCAGCTTAGGCGGGTCCGGCGGTACGCAGTATTTT. As protein: CASSLGGSGGTQYF.

V gene TRBV19 combines with J gene TRBJ1-5; unclear D gene. CDR3 size: 16 residues. V lost 2 bases to trimming and J lost 7 bases, with 18 bases between them. Germline loops: CDR1 LNHDA, CDR2 SQIVND (reference sequence). The CDR3 loop reads CASSISERRFRQPQHF. The CDR3 DNA sequence: TGTGCCAGTAGTATATCCGAGAGGAGGTTCCGCCAGCCCCAGCATTTT.

Written as DNA, the CDR3 is TGTGCCAGCAGGACAGGGGCCTCCTACGAGCAGTACTTC. This codes for CASRTGASYEQYF. J is TRBJ2-5 and V is TRBV27; TRBD1 aligns across 8 bases. The J call may be faulty, since TRBJ2-7 better matches the DNA end. The CDR3 is 13 residues long. Germline V gene lookup returns CDR1 MNHEY and CDR2 SMNVEV (reference sequence).

This chain joins TRBV2 and TRBJ1-1, with 8 positions matching TRBD1. J gave up 11 bases and V 3 bases, and 14 bases lay outside the gene matches. This CDR3 has 15 residues. The germline CDR1 and CDR2 sequences are SNHLY and FYNNEI. The CDR3 DNA reads as TGTGCCAGCAGTGATTGGGGACAGGATCGAGGGGACGCTTTCTTT. Translated, it gives CASSDWGQDRGDAFF.

The chain is built from TRBV5-6 and TRBJ1-2; 7 bases fit TRBD1. Germline-derived CDR1 and CDR2 are SGHDT and YYEEEE. Trimming took 4 bases from V and 2 from J; bases not matched to a gene: 8. The CDR3 covers 15 residues. The CDR3 loop reads CASSRRTGENYGYTF. CDR3 coding DNA: TGTGCCAGCAGCCGACGGACAGGCGAGAACTATGGCTACACCTTC.